Presented here are 16 T cell receptor beta chains from one specimen sequenced in a study of identical twins. Each CDR3 protein is one row after TCRdb ran MiXCR on the 5' RACE reads. This sample has fewer than 250,000 distinct CDR3 sequences; around 10% occur once, and the top ten carry 4% to 6%. Source material: memory (CD45RO+) T cells sorted from blood. The origin of the receptors is a woman younger than 30 in good health.

This clonotype was found a few times. V and J are TRBV7-9 and TRBJ2-1; D possibly corresponds to TRBD2 (7 bases). CDR3 size: 17 residues. CDR1 and CDR2 from the germline V gene are SEHNR and FQNEAQ (reference sequence). Trimming stripped 5 bases from V and 7 bases from J, with 24 bases between. For the CDR3, the DNA is TGTGCCAGCAGCGCCCGGGACACCGAAAGGACTAGGAATGAGCAGTTCTTC. It translates to CASSARDTERTRNEQFF.

This clonotype was seen repeatedly, ten times or more. The chain carries TRBV20-1 and TRBJ2-3, with a weak D call TRBD1 (6 bases). Germline-derived CDR1 and CDR2 are DFQATT and SNEGSKA (reference sequence). The CDR3 has 13 residues. Trimming pared 5 bases from V and 3 bases from J, leaving 12 bases between. This CDR3 reads CSAPWTVTDTQYF. In nucleotides, the CDR3 is TGCAGTGCTCCATGGACAGTAACAGATACGCAGTATTTT.

This clonotype was found a few times. The J gene is TRBJ2-5, the V gene TRBV5-6; D may correspond to TRBD1 or TRBD2 (5 bases each). Germline values: CDR1 SGHDT, CDR2 YYEEEE. V was clipped by 1 base and J by 2 bases, with 15 bases between them. The CDR3 totals 16 residues. This CDR3 reads CASSLSRGIGQETQYF. The DNA of the CDR3 is TGTGCCAGCAGCTTGTCGAGGGGCATAGGGCAAGAGACCCAGTACTTC. Based on the CDR3 plus reference TRBV5-6 and TRBJ2-5, the full variable domain is DAGVTQSPTHLIKTRGQQVTLRCSPKSGHDTVSWYQQALGQGPQFIFQYYEEEERQRGNFPDRFSGHQFPNYSSELNVNALLLGDSALYLCASSLSRGIGQETQYFGPGTRLLVL.

Comment on this clonotype: At one end the junction does not follow the germline gene, possibly because of a read error. The genes are TRBV5-6 and TRBJ2-6; the match to TRBD1 covers 10 bases. CDR1 SGHDT and CDR2 YYEEEE come from the germline V gene. This CDR3 contains 16 residues. DNA of the CDR3: TGTGCCAGCAGCGAGGACAGGGGGTCTGGGACCAACGTCCTGACTTTC. Translating gives CASSEDRGSGTNVLTF.

This clonotype was observed at least ten times. The rearrangement joins TRBV12-3 or TRBV12-4 to TRBJ1-2; D is unresolved. This CDR3 has 13 amino acids. The V and J ends lost 5 bases and 8 bases respectively, with 15 bases between them. For the CDR3, the DNA is TGTGCCAGCAGTCTAGGACGCGGGGTGGGCTACACCTTC. It is translated as CASSLGRGVGYTF.

The chain combines TRBV5-3 with TRBJ2-7, with 9 bases fitting TRBD1. TRBV5-3 is an ORF for which the function is uncertain. J gave up 2 bases and V 1 base, and 7 bases lay outside the gene matches. The CDR3 sequence is 16 residues long. CDR3 sequence: CARSLIPGQGPYEQYF. The DNA of the CDR3 is TGTGCCAGAAGCTTGATTCCGGGACAGGGCCCCTACGAGCAGTACTTC.

This clonotype was recorded at least ten times. In DNA, the CDR3 is TGCGCCAGCAGCCACCCTGGGGGGTTCCTAGCCAAAAACATTCAGTACTTC. Its translation: CASSHPGGFLAKNIQYF. J is TRBJ2-4 and V is TRBV4-3; maybe TRBD2 (6 bases). Germline V gene data show CDR1 as LGHNA and CDR2 as YSLEER. Trimming stripped 3 bases from V and 0 bases from J, with 15 bases between. This CDR3 has 17 residues.

As concerns this clonotype: The junction departs from the called germline gene at one end, perhaps through a read error. The J gene is TRBJ1-2, the V gene TRBV7-9, with unresolved D. The CDR3 extends over 11 amino acids. CDR1 SEHNR and CDR2 FQNEAQ come from the germline V gene (reference sequence). The CDR3: CASSLRARTAF. CDR3 nucleotides: TGTGCCAGCAGCTTAAGGGCAAGGACCGCCTTC.

This clonotype was found many times. V usage is TRBV5-1 and J usage is TRBJ2-1, with 7 bases fitting TRBD2. V shed 4 bases and J 10 bases; nucleotides not matched to a gene: 5. Germline loops: CDR1 SGHRS, CDR2 YFSETQ. There are 12 residues in the CDR3. CDR3 residues: CASSIDGGEQFF. CDR3 sequence (DNA): TGCGCCAGCAGCATAGACGGGGGGGAGCAGTTCTTC.

The chain combines TRBV5-1 with TRBJ2-1; D is ambiguous. The CDR3 runs to 15 residues. The V end lost 2 bases, the J end lost 5 bases, and 14 bases lay between the germline ends. Germline CDR1 is SGHRS and CDR2 is YFSETQ. In nucleotides, the CDR3 is TGCGCCAGCAGCTTCGTAAAGGGAATACACAATGAGCAGTTCTTC. It is translated as CASSFVKGIHNEQFF.

This sequence joins TRBV5-5 and TRBJ2-1; TRBD2 aligns across 9 bases. The CDR3 extends over 17 amino acids. Germline V lookup: CDR1 SGHKS, CDR2 YYEKEE (reference sequence). The ends lost 7 bases at V and 4 bases at J; junction bases unmatched: 15. This CDR3 reads CASLPRGGGAAYNEQFF. Here the CDR3 DNA reads TGTGCCAGCCTTCCAAGGGGCGGGGGGGCCGCGTACAATGAGCAGTTCTTC.

In this sample, this clonotype turned up a few times. The rearrangement links TRBV7-9 to TRBJ2-2; no clear D. The CDR3 length is 14 residues. V lost 1 base, J lost 6 bases, and 9 bases lay in between. Germline V CDR1 and CDR2: SEHNR, FQNEAQ (reference sequence). CDR3 amino acids: CASSLEVSAGELFF. The CDR3, as DNA: TGTGCCAGCAGCTTAGAGGTCTCCGCCGGGGAGCTGTTTTTT. Using reference TRBV7-9 and TRBJ2-2 for the parts outside the CDR3, the full variable domain is DTGVSQNPRHKITKRGQNVTFRCDPISEHNRLYWYRQTLGQGPEFLTYFQNEAQLEKSRLLSDRFSAERPKGSFSTLEIQRTEQGDSAMYLCASSLEVSAGELFFGEGSRLTVL.

A few counts support this clonotype. The V gene is TRBV4-3, the J gene TRBJ1-5; D may be TRBD1 (6 bases). V shed 0 bases and J shed 10 bases, with 19 bases lying between them. The V gene's germline CDR1 is LGHNA and CDR2 YSLEER. The CDR3 consists of 16 residues. The CDR3 here is CASSQDWGQGLDPQHF. The CDR3, as DNA: TGCGCCAGCAGCCAAGATTGGGGGCAGGGCCTAGACCCCCAGCATTTT.

In its sample, this clonotype was seen a few times. The junction and the germline gene differ at one end; a read error may be behind it. The chain links TRBV12-5 to TRBJ2-4, with 7 bases identical to TRBD1. Germline values: CDR1 LGHNT, CDR2 FRNRAP. This CDR3 region has 12 residues. CDR3 in amino acids: CASGTPPGQQEF. The CDR3 DNA follows: TGTGCTAGTGGTACTCCCCCGGGACAGCAAGAATTC.

This clonotype appeared a few times. This rearrangement joins TRBV4-2 to TRBJ2-7, with 8 bases matching TRBD2. The V gene's germline CDR1 is LGHNA and CDR2 YNFKEQ. The CDR3 is 15 amino acids. Trimming took 0 bases from V and 4 from J; bases not matched to a gene: 5. The CDR3: CASSQESGGAYEQYF. DNA of the CDR3: TGTGCCAGCAGCCAAGAGTCCGGGGGGGCTTACGAGCAGTACTTC.

This chain joins TRBV30 and TRBJ2-5; D perhaps matches TRBD1 (7 bases). Deletions cut 0 bases from V and 2 bases from J, with 13 bases between. CDR1 is GTSNPN and CDR2 is SVGIG in the germline V gene (reference sequence). This CDR3 contains 15 residues. In DNA, the CDR3 is TGTGCCTGGAGTGTTCACAGGGGAGGTCAAGAGACCCAGTACTTC. Encoded protein: CAWSVHRGGQETQYF.